Below, 24 T cell receptor beta chains from the same sample are listed, as sequenced in a study of T cell changes during pregnancy in multiple sclerosis. Data came from immunoSEQ multiplex PCR; TCRdb stores just in-frame clones and leaves some out. The sample records more than 85,000 clones, 85% to 95% being singletons. The sample consisted of peripheral blood, taken before pregnancy. All receptors come from a female donor with multiple sclerosis, enrolled in a pregnancy study.

This chain connects TRBV6-1 to TRBJ2-3; tentative D call: TRBD1 (6 bases). The germline CDR1 and CDR2 sequences are MNHNS and SASEGT. This CDR3 has 13 amino acids. Trimming stripped 6 bases from V and 3 bases from J, with 10 bases between. CDR3 in amino acids: CASREQGTDTQYF. CDR3 DNA: TGTGCCAGCAGGGAACAGGGTACAGATACGCAGTATTTT.

The rearrangement uses TRBV6-5 and TRBJ1-6; no definite D call. Per germline, CDR1 MNHEY and CDR2 SVGAGI. This CDR3 spans 15 amino acids. The V and J ends lost 6 bases and 0 bases respectively, with 9 bases between them. CDR3 region: CASSDSHSYNSPLHF. In nucleotides, the CDR3 is TGTGCCAGCAGCGACTCACACTCCTATAATTCACCCCTCCACTTT.

This chain connects TRBV27 to TRBJ2-5, with a weak D call TRBD2 (5 bases). The V and J ends lost 1 base and 5 bases respectively, with 17 bases between them. The CDR3 consists of 16 residues. Germline assignment: CDR1 MNHEY and CDR2 SMNVEV (reference sequence). CDR3 protein: CASSLLAGGNTETQYF. The DNA of the CDR3 is TGTGCCAGCAGTTTATTGGCAGGAGGAAACACGGAGACCCAGTACTTC.

The rearrangement uses TRBV5-4 and TRBJ2-1; D is ambiguous. The CDR3 runs to 14 residues. Trimming cost V 4 bases and J 1 base, with 9 bases left between them. Per the germline V gene, CDR1 is SGHNT and CDR2 is YYREEE (reference sequence). This chain's CDR3 is CASSPVVSYNEQFF. In DNA form, the CDR3 reads TGTGCCAGCAGCCCCGTAGTATCCTACAATGAGCAGTTCTTC.

The rearrangement joins TRBV5-4 to TRBJ2-4; 7 bases line up with TRBD1. The CDR3 is 15 amino acids. The ends lost 4 bases at V and 0 bases at J; junction bases unmatched: 4. Germline CDR1 SGHNT, CDR2 YYREEE (reference sequence). CDR3 bases: TGTGCCAGCAGCACCGGGACAGTAGCCAAAAACATTCAGTACTTC. It codes for CASSTGTVAKNIQYF.

The chain uses TRBV5-1 and TRBJ2-1; 13 bases match TRBD2. From germline, CDR1 is SGHRS and CDR2 YFSETQ. Trimming removed 2 bases from V and 7 bases from J; junction bases left unmatched: 12. CDR3 length: 18 amino acids. The CDR3 loop reads CASSFTTSGRAIGNEQFF. DNA for the CDR3: TGCGCCAGCAGCTTTACAACTAGCGGGAGGGCTATTGGTAATGAGCAGTTCTTC.

The chain joins TRBV6-4 to TRBJ2-3; TRBD1 matches at 7 bases. From germline, CDR1 is MRHNA and CDR2 SNTAGT. Trimming took 5 bases from V and 6 from J; bases not matched to a gene: 8. The CDR3 has 14 residues. The CDR3 nucleotides are TGTGCCAGCAGTTCACAGGGGCAGTGGGATACGCAGTATTTT. Protein product: CASSSQGQWDTQYF.

The chain joins TRBV28 to TRBJ1-4; weak D call: TRBD1 (5 bases). Germline V CDR1 and CDR2: MDHEN, SYDVKM. CDR3 length: 13 amino acids. Between the trimmed V and J ends, which lost 2 bases and 7 bases, there was a span of 8 bases. The CDR3 loop reads CASSLVGLEKLFF. The CDR3 DNA reads as TGTGCCAGCAGTTTAGTGGGGCTTGAAAAACTGTTTTTT.

The rearrangement links TRBV6-6 to TRBJ2-7; 11 nucleotides align to TRBD2. In germline, CDR1 is MNHNY, CDR2 SVGAGI (reference sequence). V lost 6 bases and J lost 4; bases outside the gene matches: 5. The CDR3 covers 14 residues. The CDR3 DNA sequence: TGTGCCAGCAGCCCGGGACTAGCGGCATACGAGCAGTACTTC. It translates to CASSPGLAAYEQYF.

The chain links TRBV28 to TRBJ2-2, with 7 bases lining up with TRBD2. The V gene end was trimmed by 6 bases and the J gene end by 1 base; junction bases not matched to a gene: 14. In germline, CDR1 is MDHEN, CDR2 SYDVKM. This CDR3 spans 18 amino acids. CDR3 sequence: CASRGFNMGRGNTGELFF. As DNA, the CDR3 is TGTGCCAGCAGGGGCTTTAATATGGGGAGGGGGAACACCGGGGAGCTGTTTTTT. Supplemented by reference TRBV28 and TRBJ2-2, the full variable domain reads DVKVTQSSRYLVKRTGEKVFLECVQDMDHENMFWYRQDPGLGLRLIYFSYDVKMKEKGDIPEGYSVSREKKERFSLILESASTNQTSMYLCASRGFNMGRGNTGELFFGEGSRLTVL.

CDR3 region: CASRTLAGGINEQFF. The CDR3 DNA reads TGTGCCAGCAGGACACTAGCGGGAGGGATCAATGAGCAGTTCTTC. The V and J genes are TRBV5-4 and TRBJ2-1, with 13 bases that match TRBD2. V dropped 5 bases and J dropped 6; count of bases not matched to a gene: 5. This CDR3 has 15 residues. Germline V gene data show CDR1 as SGHNT and CDR2 as YYREEE (reference sequence).

The chain carries TRBV30 and TRBJ1-5; perhaps TRBD1 as D (5 bases). This CDR3 has 15 amino acids. Germline loops: CDR1 GTSNPN, CDR2 SVGIG (reference sequence). The germline V and J ends were trimmed by 3 bases and 3 bases, with 15 bases remaining between them. The CDR3 DNA is TGTGCCTGGAGCGAATGGGGACTTTCCAATCAGCCCCAGCATTTT. This sequence encodes CAWSEWGLSNQPQHF.

The rearrangement links TRBV19 to TRBJ1-2; 8 bases are shared with TRBD1. Germline values: CDR1 LNHDA, CDR2 SQIVND (reference sequence). The CDR3 sequence is 16 residues long. With V trimmed by 3 bases and J by 5 bases, 11 bases remained unmatched. The CDR3 bases are TGTGCCAGTAGTATCGGGTCCGGGACAGGCACGTATGGCTACACCTTC. Protein product: CASSIGSGTGTYGYTF. The variable domain in full, with the rest retrieved from reference TRBV19 and TRBJ1-2, is DGGITQSPKYLFRKEGQNVTLSCEQNLNHDAMYWYRQDPGQGLRLIYYSQIVNDFQKGDIAEGYSVSREKKESFPLTVTSAQKNPTAFYLCASSIGSGTGTYGYTFGSGTRLTVV.

This clone is a singleton in its sample. One junction end disagrees with the germline gene, perhaps due to a read error. The chain carries TRBV6-1 and TRBJ1-2; 8 bases fit TRBD1. This CDR3 region has 10 residues. The germline V gene has CDR1 MNHNS and CDR2 SASEGT. The CDR3 loop reads CASRDPGQAF. DNA of the CDR3: TGTGCCAGCCGCGACCCGGGACAGGCCTTC.

V is TRBV7-9 and J is TRBJ2-7; 12 bases map to TRBD2. V trimming: 3 bases; J trimming: 6 bases; junction bases outside the gene matches: 6. Germline V lookup: CDR1 SEHNR, CDR2 FQNEAQ (reference sequence). This CDR3 comprises 15 residues. The CDR3 region is CASSLTSGGDTEQYF. The CDR3 bases are TGTGCCAGCAGCTTGACTAGCGGGGGCGACACCGAGCAGTACTTC.

This clone was recorded only once. The rearrangement joins TRBV7-9 to TRBJ2-1, with 7 bases matching TRBD2. Germline V lookup: CDR1 SEHNR, CDR2 FQNEAQ (reference sequence). V trimming: 7 bases; J trimming: 6 bases; junction bases outside the gene matches: 9. This CDR3 is built from 14 residues. In nucleotides, the CDR3 is TGTGCCAGCACCCCTAGCGGAGGACGCAATGAGCAGTTCTTC. It is translated as CASTPSGGRNEQFF. Complete variable domain (other parts from reference TRBV7-9 and TRBJ2-1): DTGVSQNPRHKITKRGQNVTFRCDPISEHNRLYWYRQTLGQGPEFLTYFQNEAQLEKSRLLSDRFSAERPKGSFSTLEIQRTEQGDSAMYLCASTPSGGRNEQFFGPGTRLTVL.

The V gene is TRBV6-4, the J gene TRBJ1-4, with a possible D match to TRBD1 (6 bases). This CDR3 contains 13 residues. CDR1 is MRHNA, CDR2 SNTAGT, per germline. V was clipped by 6 bases and J by 4 bases, with 9 bases between them. CDR3 sequence reads: CASSRGHNEKLFF. CDR3 nucleotide sequence: TGTGCCAGCAGCAGGGGCCATAATGAAAAACTGTTTTTT.

The chain is built from TRBV11-2 and TRBJ1-5; the D is unclear. Trimming took 0 bases from V and 2 from J, leaving 2 bases between them. The CDR3 totals 13 residues. Germline V gene lookup returns CDR1 SGHAT and CDR2 FQNNGV. Written as DNA, the CDR3 is TGTGCCAGCAGCTTAGACGGCAATCAGCCCCAGCATTTT. This sequence encodes CASSLDGNQPQHF. Variable domain in full (rest from reference TRBV11-2 and TRBJ1-5): EAGVAQSPRYKIIEKRQSVAFWCNPISGHATLYWYQQILGQGPKLLIQFQNNGVVDDSQLPKDRFSAERLKGVDSTLKIQPAKLEDSAVYLCASSLDGNQPQHFGDGTRLSIL.

The CDR3 is CASSVGSGSNRGELFF. CDR3 sequence (DNA): TGTGCCAGCAGCGTAGGAAGCGGGAGTAATCGAGGGGAGCTGTTTTTT. This chain links TRBV9 with TRBJ2-2; 8 bases line up with TRBD2. The ends lost 0 bases at V and 8 bases at J; junction bases unmatched: 9. Germline V gene lookup returns CDR1 SGDLS and CDR2 YYNGEE. The CDR3 covers 16 residues.

The chain combines TRBV19 with TRBJ1-5; D perhaps matches TRBD1 (5 bases). The CDR3 is 15 amino acids. Looked up from germline, CDR1 is LNHDA and CDR2 is SQIVND (reference sequence). Trimming pared 6 bases from V and 0 bases from J, leaving 12 bases between. The CDR3 DNA follows: TGTGCCAGTAGCGACAGATTGTATAGCAATCAGCCCCAGCATTTT. It is translated as CASSDRLYSNQPQHF.

The rearrangement uses TRBV7-8 and TRBJ1-1; a weak D match, TRBD1 (5 bases). CDR3 length equals 16 residues. V was shortened by 1 base and J by 0 bases, with 12 bases between the two germline ends. Germline loops: CDR1 SGHVS, CDR2 FQNEAQ. The CDR3 loop is CASSLVQRGVNTEAFF. The CDR3 DNA sequence: TGTGCCAGCAGCTTAGTGCAGCGGGGCGTGAACACTGAAGCTTTCTTT.

The rearrangement uses TRBV14 and TRBJ2-5; D remains ambiguous. Germline loops: CDR1 SGHDN, CDR2 FVKESK. Trimming cost V 1 base and J 7 bases, with 16 bases left between them. This CDR3 is 15 amino acids long. CDR3 sequence (DNA): TGTGCCAGCAGCCAAGGCGGCAGCCTTGTAGGGACCCAGTACTTC. It codes for CASSQGGSLVGTQYF.

The V gene is TRBV4-1, the J gene TRBJ2-2; no clear D gene. Trimming left V 1 base short and J 4 bases short, with 7 bases between. The germline gives CDR1 MGHRA, CDR2 YSYEKL. This CDR3 is 14 amino acids long. The CDR3 sequence is CASSQAAVTGELFF. The CDR3 bases are TGCGCCAGCAGCCAAGCGGCGGTCACCGGGGAGCTGTTTTTT.

The chain uses TRBV5-4 and TRBJ1-2; 7 bases map to TRBD1. This CDR3 is 15 amino acids long. Germline values: CDR1 SGHNT, CDR2 YYREEE (reference sequence). The V gene end was trimmed by 5 bases and the J gene end by 2 bases; junction bases not matched to a gene: 9. CDR3 region: CASSQPPGGNYGYTF. The CDR3 DNA is TGTGCCAGCAGTCAACCACCAGGGGGGAACTATGGCTACACCTTC.